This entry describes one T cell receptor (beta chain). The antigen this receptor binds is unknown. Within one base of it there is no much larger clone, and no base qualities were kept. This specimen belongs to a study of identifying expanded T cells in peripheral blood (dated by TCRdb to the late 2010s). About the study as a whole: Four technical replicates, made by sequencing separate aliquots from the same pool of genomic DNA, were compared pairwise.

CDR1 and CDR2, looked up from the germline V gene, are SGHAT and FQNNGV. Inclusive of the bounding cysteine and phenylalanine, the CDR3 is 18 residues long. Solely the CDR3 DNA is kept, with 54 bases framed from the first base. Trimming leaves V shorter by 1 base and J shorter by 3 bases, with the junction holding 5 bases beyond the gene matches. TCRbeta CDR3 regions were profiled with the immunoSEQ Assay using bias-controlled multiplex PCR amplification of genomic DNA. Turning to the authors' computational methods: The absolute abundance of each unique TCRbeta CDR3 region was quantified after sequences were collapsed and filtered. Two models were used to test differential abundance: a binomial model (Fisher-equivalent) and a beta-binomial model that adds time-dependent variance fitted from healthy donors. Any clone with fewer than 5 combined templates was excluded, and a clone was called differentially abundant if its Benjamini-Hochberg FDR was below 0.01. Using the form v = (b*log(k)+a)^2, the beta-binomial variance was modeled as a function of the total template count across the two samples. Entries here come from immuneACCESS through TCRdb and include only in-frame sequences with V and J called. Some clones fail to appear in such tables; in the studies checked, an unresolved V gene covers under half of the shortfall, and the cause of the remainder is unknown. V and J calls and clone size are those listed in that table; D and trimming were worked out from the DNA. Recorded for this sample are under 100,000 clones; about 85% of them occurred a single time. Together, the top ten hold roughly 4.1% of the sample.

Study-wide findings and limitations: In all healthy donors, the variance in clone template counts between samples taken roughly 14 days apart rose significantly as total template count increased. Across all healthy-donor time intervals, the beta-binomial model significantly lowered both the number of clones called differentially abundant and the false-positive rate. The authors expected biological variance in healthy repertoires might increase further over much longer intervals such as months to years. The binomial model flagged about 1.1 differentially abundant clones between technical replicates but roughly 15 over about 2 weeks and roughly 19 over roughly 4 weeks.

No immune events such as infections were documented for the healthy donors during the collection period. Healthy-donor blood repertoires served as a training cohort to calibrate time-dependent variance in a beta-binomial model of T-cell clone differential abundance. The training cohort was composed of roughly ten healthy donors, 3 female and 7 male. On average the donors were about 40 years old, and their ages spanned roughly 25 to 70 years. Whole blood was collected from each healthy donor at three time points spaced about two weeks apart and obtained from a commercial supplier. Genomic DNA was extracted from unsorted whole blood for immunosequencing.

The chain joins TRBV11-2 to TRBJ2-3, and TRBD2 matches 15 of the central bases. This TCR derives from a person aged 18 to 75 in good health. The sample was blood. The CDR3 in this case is CASSLGTSGGGRTDTQYF. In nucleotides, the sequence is TGTGCCAGCAGCTTAGGGACTAGCGGGGGGGGCCGGACAGATACGCAGTATTTT. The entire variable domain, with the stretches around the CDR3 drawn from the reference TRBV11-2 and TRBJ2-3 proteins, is EAGVAQSPRYKIIEKRQSVAFWCNPISGHATLYWYQQILGQGPKLLIQFQNNGVVDDSQLPKDRFSAERLKGVDSTLKIQPAKLEDSAVYLCASSLGTSGGGRTDTQYFGPGTRLTVL.